A selection of T cell receptor beta chains follows, all from one sample in a study of T cells in Graves' hyperthyroidism and ophthalmopathy. TCRdb fed the multiplex PCR reads into MiXCR, producing one record per CDR3 protein. The sample carries about 710,000 distinct CDR3 sequences, 16% recorded once. Sequencing was done on a sample of blood. The receptor source for this set is a man in his late teens or twenties with Graves' hyperthyroidism. Each CDR3 is given with its conserved first and last residue. A D gene is named only where the DNA matches it firmly. Part of the rows lack a size; the others show once, few, many or a class for expanded clones.

CDR3 protein: CASSSDRDRGRPQHF
CDR3 DNA: TGTGCCAGCAGTTCAGACCGGGACAGGGGAAGGCCCCAGCATTTT
V gene: TRBV6-2/TRBV6-3
clone size: -
D gene: TRBD1
CDR3 length: 15
J gene: TRBJ1-5

CDR3 protein: CASSQKVGRITGELFF
CDR3 DNA: TGCGCCAGCAGCCAAAAGGTCGGCAGGATCACCGGGGAGCTGTTTTTT
V gene: TRBV4-1
clone size: few
D gene: -
CDR3 length: 16
J gene: TRBJ2-2

CDR3 protein: CASSLATGGLGKLFF
CDR3 DNA: TGTGCCAGCAGCTTAGCTACAGGGGGCTTGGGAAAACTGTTTTTT
V gene: TRBV7-9
clone size: few
D gene: TRBD1
CDR3 length: 15
J gene: TRBJ1-4

CDR3 protein: CASSYPGTAHTDTQYF
CDR3 DNA: TGTGCCAGCAGTTACCCCGGGACAGCACACACAGATACGCAGTATTTT
V gene: TRBV6-5
clone size: -
D gene: TRBD1
CDR3 length: 16
J gene: TRBJ2-3

CDR3 protein: CASRDRGNTEAFF
CDR3 DNA: TGCGCCAGCAGAGACAGGGGGAACACTGAAGCTTTCTTT
V gene: TRBV5-1
clone size: many
D gene: TRBD1
CDR3 length: 13
J gene: TRBJ1-1

CDR3 protein: CASSKTVGQESYEQYF
CDR3 DNA: TGTGCCAGCAGCAAAACGGTAGGACAGGAATCCTACGAGCAGTACTTC
V gene: TRBV7-8
clone size: many
D gene: TRBD1
CDR3 length: 16
J gene: TRBJ2-7

CDR3 protein: CSADDIYSYEQYF
CDR3 DNA: TGCAGTGCCGACGACATTTACTCCTACGAGCAGTACTTC
V gene: TRBV20-1
clone size: many
D gene: -
CDR3 length: 13
J gene: TRBJ2-7

CDR3 protein: CASSQGLVGYNEQFF
CDR3 DNA: TGTGCCAGCAGCCAGGGACTAGTTGGTTACAATGAGCAGTTCTTC
V gene: TRBV3-1
clone size: many
D gene: TRBD2
CDR3 length: 15
J gene: TRBJ2-1

CDR3 protein: CASSLARVEAFF
CDR3 DNA: TGTGCCAGCAGTTTAGCTAGGGTTGAAGCTTTCTTT
V gene: TRBV12-3/TRBV12-4
clone size: -
D gene: -
CDR3 length: 12
J gene: TRBJ1-1

CDR3 protein: CASSAGTTFTADTQYF
CDR3 DNA: TGTGCCAGCAGTGCCGGGACTACCTTTACGGCAGATACGCAGTATTTT
V gene: TRBV6-4
clone size: -
D gene: TRBD2
CDR3 length: 16
J gene: TRBJ2-3

CDR3 protein: CSARDPGQRRLAGVEEQYF
CDR3 DNA: TGCAGTGCTAGAGATCCGGGACAGCGGAGATTAGCGGGAGTGGAAGAGCAGTACTTC
V gene: TRBV20-1
clone size: -
D gene: TRBD2
CDR3 length: 19
J gene: TRBJ2-7

CDR3 protein: CASGPRDSYEQYF
CDR3 DNA: TGTGCCAGCGGACCTCGGGACAGCTACGAGCAGTACTTC
V gene: TRBV12-3/TRBV12-4
clone size: few
D gene: TRBD1
CDR3 length: 13
J gene: TRBJ2-7

CDR3 protein: CASSPAGDSYGYTF
CDR3 DNA: TGCGCCAGCAGCCCCGCGGGGGACAGCTATGGCTACACCTTC
V gene: TRBV5-1
clone size: -
D gene: TRBD1
CDR3 length: 14
J gene: TRBJ1-2

CDR3 protein: CAWSAPLAESYNEQFF
CDR3 DNA: TGTGCCTGGAGCGCCCCCCTAGCGGAATCCTACAATGAGCAGTTCTTC
V gene: TRBV30
clone size: few
D gene: TRBD2
CDR3 length: 16
J gene: TRBJ2-1

CDR3 protein: CASSHYERSGANVLTF
CDR3 DNA: TGTGCCAGCAGTCATTATGAGCGGTCTGGGGCCAACGTCCTGACTTTC
V gene: TRBV28
clone size: many
D gene: -
CDR3 length: 16
J gene: TRBJ2-6

CDR3 protein: CASSPPLDRAYNEQFF
CDR3 DNA: TGTGCCAGCAGCCCTCCTCTCGATAGGGCCTACAATGAGCAGTTCTTC
V gene: TRBV14
clone size: -
D gene: -
CDR3 length: 16
J gene: TRBJ2-1

CDR3 protein: CASSYRDTPFYSNQPQHF
CDR3 DNA: TGTGCCAGCAGTTACCGGGACACACCCTTTTATAGCAATCAGCCCCAGCATTTT
V gene: TRBV6-5
clone size: few
D gene: -
CDR3 length: 18
J gene: TRBJ1-5

CDR3 protein: CASTPLSGTGGGGTEAFF
CDR3 DNA: TGTGCCAGTACCCCACTTTCCGGGACAGGGGGAGGGGGAACTGAAGCTTTCTTT
V gene: TRBV19
clone size: many
D gene: TRBD1
CDR3 length: 18
J gene: TRBJ1-1

CDR3 protein: CASSLLVIPGEKNIQYF
CDR3 DNA: TGTGCCAGCAGCCTACTAGTAATCCCCGGTGAAAAAAACATTCAGTACTTC
V gene: TRBV11-2
clone size: -
D gene: -
CDR3 length: 17
J gene: TRBJ2-4

CDR3 protein: CASSEELAGVGADTQYF
CDR3 DNA: TGTGCCAGCAGTGAAGAATTAGCGGGAGTAGGAGCAGATACGCAGTATTTT
V gene: TRBV6-1
clone size: -
D gene: TRBD2
CDR3 length: 17
J gene: TRBJ2-3

CDR3 protein: CASSHRESSYNEQFF
CDR3 DNA: TGTGCCAGCAGCCACAGGGAGAGCTCCTACAATGAGCAGTTCTTC
V gene: TRBV12-3/TRBV12-4
clone size: many
D gene: -
CDR3 length: 15
J gene: TRBJ2-1

CDR3 protein: CASTSNGNTEAFF
CDR3 DNA: TGTGCCAGCACTTCTAACGGTAACACTGAAGCTTTCTTT
V gene: TRBV6-2/TRBV6-3
clone size: few
D gene: -
CDR3 length: 13
J gene: TRBJ1-1

CDR3 protein: CASSVNGINYGYTF
CDR3 DNA: TGTGCCAGCAGTGTTAATGGAATAAACTATGGCTACACCTTC
V gene: TRBV28
clone size: many
D gene: -
CDR3 length: 14
J gene: TRBJ1-2

CDR3 protein: CSARVGGIQETQYF
CDR3 DNA: TGCAGTGCTAGAGTAGGGGGTATCCAAGAGACCCAGTACTTC
V gene: TRBV20-1
clone size: -
D gene: -
CDR3 length: 14
J gene: TRBJ2-5

CDR3 protein: CSAIGTSGSDTQYF
CDR3 DNA: TGCAGTGCTATCGGGACTAGCGGGAGCGATACGCAGTATTTT
V gene: TRBV20-1
clone size: -
D gene: TRBD2
CDR3 length: 14
J gene: TRBJ2-3

CDR3 protein: CASSQTSGRAGTGELFF
CDR3 DNA: TGTGCCAGCAGTCAGACTAGCGGGAGGGCCGGCACCGGGGAGCTGTTTTTT
V gene: TRBV12-3/TRBV12-4
clone size: -
D gene: TRBD2
CDR3 length: 17
J gene: TRBJ2-2

CDR3 protein: CASAPLPGEAFF
CDR3 DNA: TGTGCCAGTGCCCCCCTCCCTGGTGAAGCTTTCTTT
V gene: TRBV12-3/TRBV12-4
clone size: -
D gene: -
CDR3 length: 12
J gene: TRBJ1-1

CDR3 protein: CASSPGTGDYSNQPQHF
CDR3 DNA: TGTGCCAGCAGCCCCGGGACAGGGGACTATAGCAATCAGCCCCAGCATTTT
V gene: TRBV6-1
clone size: few
D gene: TRBD1
CDR3 length: 17
J gene: TRBJ1-5

CDR3 protein: CASSINGPGGFDQPQHF
CDR3 DNA: TGTGCCAGTAGTATAAACGGGCCAGGGGGATTTGATCAGCCCCAGCATTTT
V gene: TRBV19
clone size: -
D gene: TRBD1
CDR3 length: 17
J gene: TRBJ1-5

CDR3 protein: CSARARTSGRMYEQYF
CDR3 DNA: TGCAGTGCTAGAGCGAGGACTAGCGGGAGGATGTACGAGCAGTACTTC
V gene: TRBV20-1
clone size: -
D gene: TRBD2
CDR3 length: 16
J gene: TRBJ2-7

CDR3 protein: CASSLGLAGPETQYF
CDR3 DNA: TGTGCCAGCAGCTTAGGACTAGCGGGACCAGAGACCCAGTACTTC
V gene: TRBV7-8
clone size: many
D gene: TRBD2
CDR3 length: 15
J gene: TRBJ2-5

CDR3 protein: CASSLGTGQDEQFF
CDR3 DNA: TGTGCCAGCAGCTTAGGGACAGGGCAGGATGAGCAGTTCTTC
V gene: TRBV7-9
clone size: many
D gene: TRBD1
CDR3 length: 14
J gene: TRBJ2-1

CDR3 protein: CSVNWDRGSYEQYF
CDR3 DNA: TGCAGCGTGAACTGGGACAGGGGTTCCTACGAGCAGTACTTC
V gene: TRBV29-1
clone size: -
D gene: TRBD1
CDR3 length: 14
J gene: TRBJ2-7

CDR3 protein: CARVGPSRAHEQYF
CDR3 DNA: TGTGCCAGGGTTGGGCCAAGCAGGGCCCACGAGCAGTACTTC
V gene: TRBV12-3/TRBV12-4
clone size: many
D gene: -
CDR3 length: 14
J gene: TRBJ2-7

CDR3 protein: CASSYEGQSTDTQYF
CDR3 DNA: TGTGCCAGCAGTTATGAGGGGCAGAGCACAGATACGCAGTATTTT
V gene: TRBV28
clone size: many
D gene: -
CDR3 length: 15
J gene: TRBJ2-3

CDR3 protein: CATRQLDRGNQPEHF
CDR3 DNA: TGTGCCACCCGGCAGCTTGACAGGGGCAATCAGCCCGAGCATTTT
V gene: TRBV15
clone size: -
D gene: TRBD1
CDR3 length: 15
J gene: TRBJ1-5

CDR3 protein: CASSLNEMGNEKLFF
CDR3 DNA: TGTGCCAGCAGTCTGAATGAAATGGGTAACGAAAAACTGTTTTTT
V gene: TRBV28
clone size: -
D gene: -
CDR3 length: 15
J gene: TRBJ1-4

CDR3 protein: CSARETGVPNEQFF
CDR3 DNA: TGCAGTGCTAGGGAAACAGGGGTCCCCAATGAGCAGTTCTTC
V gene: TRBV20-1
clone size: many
D gene: TRBD1
CDR3 length: 14
J gene: TRBJ2-1

CDR3 protein: CASRLNEGNTEAFF
CDR3 DNA: TGTGCCAGCAGACTTAACGAGGGAAACACTGAAGCTTTCTTT
V gene: TRBV27
clone size: few
D gene: -
CDR3 length: 14
J gene: TRBJ1-1

CDR3 protein: CATSDPTTDTQYF
CDR3 DNA: TGTGCCACCAGTGACCCCACGACGGATACGCAGTATTTT
V gene: TRBV24-1
clone size: many
D gene: -
CDR3 length: 13
J gene: TRBJ2-3

CDR3 protein: CATSPRGQVGSSGANVLTF
CDR3 DNA: TGTGCCACCAGCCCTCGCGGACAGGTCGGCAGCTCTGGGGCCAACGTCCTGACTTTC
V gene: TRBV15
clone size: few
D gene: TRBD1
CDR3 length: 19
J gene: TRBJ2-6

CDR3 protein: CASSPGTGAFSPYEQYF
CDR3 DNA: TGTGCCAGCAGTCCCGGGACAGGGGCCTTTAGCCCCTACGAGCAGTACTTC
V gene: TRBV28
clone size: many
D gene: TRBD1
CDR3 length: 17
J gene: TRBJ2-7

CDR3 protein: CASSSGTGVEQYF
CDR3 DNA: TGTGCCAGCAGCTCCGGGACAGGGGTCGAGCAGTACTTC
V gene: TRBV7-6
clone size: many
D gene: TRBD1
CDR3 length: 13
J gene: TRBJ2-7

CDR3 protein: CASSPLEGSEQFF
CDR3 DNA: TGTGCCAGCAGTCCCCTCGAGGGGAGTGAGCAGTTCTTC
V gene: TRBV28
clone size: few
D gene: -
CDR3 length: 13
J gene: TRBJ2-1

CDR3 protein: CASSLVPNEQFF
CDR3 DNA: TGTGCCAGCAGTTTAGTCCCTAATGAGCAGTTCTTC
V gene: TRBV12-3/TRBV12-4
clone size: many
D gene: -
CDR3 length: 12
J gene: TRBJ2-1

CDR3 protein: CASRPRGYGYTF
CDR3 DNA: TGTGCCAGCAGACCTCGGGGCTATGGCTACACCTTC
V gene: TRBV12-3/TRBV12-4
clone size: few
D gene: -
CDR3 length: 12
J gene: TRBJ1-2

CDR3 protein: CAWSSKGQPGSNQPQHF
CDR3 DNA: TGTGCCTGGAGTTCTAAAGGACAGCCTGGGAGCAATCAGCCCCAGCATTTT
V gene: TRBV30
clone size: few
D gene: -
CDR3 length: 17
J gene: TRBJ1-5

CDR3 protein: CASSVASRPEKLFF
CDR3 DNA: TGTGCCAGCAGCGTAGCGTCCAGGCCCGAAAAACTGTTTTTT
V gene: TRBV28
clone size: many
D gene: -
CDR3 length: 14
J gene: TRBJ1-4

CDR3 protein: CASSGGRESRAGELFF
CDR3 DNA: TGTGCCAGCAGTGGCGGGCGCGAATCGAGGGCCGGGGAGCTGTTTTTT
V gene: TRBV28
clone size: -
D gene: -
CDR3 length: 16
J gene: TRBJ2-2

CDR3 protein: CASSPVPTGERDGYTF
CDR3 DNA: TGCGCCAGCAGCCCGGTACCGACAGGGGAAAGAGATGGCTACACCTTC
V gene: TRBV5-1
clone size: few
D gene: TRBD1
CDR3 length: 16
J gene: TRBJ1-2

CDR3 protein: CASSEGPSRGVTQYF
CDR3 DNA: TGTGCCAGCAGTGAGGGGCCTAGCCGGGGGGTGACCCAGTACTTC
V gene: TRBV25-1
clone size: few
D gene: TRBD2
CDR3 length: 15
J gene: TRBJ2-5

CDR3 protein: CSVEGGFGANVLTF
CDR3 DNA: TGCAGCGTTGAAGGAGGGTTCGGGGCCAACGTCCTGACTTTC
V gene: TRBV29-1
clone size: few
D gene: -
CDR3 length: 14
J gene: TRBJ2-6

CDR3 protein: CASSQLAGVIYNEQFF
CDR3 DNA: TGTGCCAGCAGCCAACTAGCGGGAGTCATCTACAATGAGCAGTTCTTC
V gene: TRBV14
clone size: -
D gene: TRBD2
CDR3 length: 16
J gene: TRBJ2-1

CDR3 protein: CSVEETGNYGYTF
CDR3 DNA: TGCAGCGTTGAAGAAACAGGGAACTATGGCTACACCTTC
V gene: TRBV29-1
clone size: -
D gene: -
CDR3 length: 13
J gene: TRBJ1-2

CDR3 protein: CAWSVPAGVETQYF
CDR3 DNA: TGTGCCTGGAGTGTACCAGCGGGAGTGGAGACCCAGTACTTC
V gene: TRBV30
clone size: -
D gene: TRBD2
CDR3 length: 14
J gene: TRBJ2-5

CDR3 protein: CASSLLSNQPQHF
CDR3 DNA: TGTGCCAGCAGTTTGCTTAGCAATCAGCCCCAGCATTTT
V gene: TRBV12-3/TRBV12-4
clone size: few
D gene: -
CDR3 length: 13
J gene: TRBJ1-5